This is a list of T cell receptor beta chains from one sample in a study of shared clonotypes between healthy human individuals. Libraries were prepared by immunoSEQ multiplex PCR; TCRdb keeps only in-frame clonotypes and omits some of them. The table shows 950,000 to 1,300,000 clones, with 70% to 80% occurring only once. Specimen: memory CD4+ T cells sorted from blood. The receptor source for this set is a man aged 18-30 years in good health. The CDR3 runs from the conserved cysteine through the conserved F or W. A D gene is named only where the DNA matches it firmly. Part of the rows lack a size; the others show once, few, many or a class for expanded clones.

v_gene	abundance	j_gene	len	d_gene	CDR3aa	CDR3nt
TRBV6-5	.	TRBJ1-1	14	.	CASSYGPGTHEAFF	TGTGCCAGCAGTTATGGGCCCGGGACACATGAAGCTTTCTTT
TRBV27	.	TRBJ2-7	16	TRBD2	CASSFPRTSGDYEQYF	TGTGCCAGCAGTTTTCCTAGGACTAGCGGAGACTACGAGCAGTACTTC
TRBV6-5	.	TRBJ1-1	13	.	CASSTTGGSGAFF	TGTGCCAGCAGTACCACAGGAGGCAGCGGAGCTTTCTTT
TRBV11-3	.	TRBJ1-5	16	.	CASSLNYRSTNQPQHF	TGTGCCAGCAGCTTAAATTACAGGAGTACCAATCAGCCCCAGCATTTT
TRBV29-1	.	TRBJ2-1	11	.	CSVEDLAEQFF	TGCAGCGTTGAAGATCTAGCGGAGCAGTTCTTC
TRBV12-2	.	TRBJ1-2	15	.	CASRKHFPGDYGYTF	TGTGCAAGTCGCAAGCATTTCCCGGGAGACTATGGCTACACCTTC
TRBV30	many	TRBJ2-1	16	.	CAWRSGTTVSYNEQFF	TGTGCCTGGAGGTCCGGGACAACAGTCTCCTACAATGAGCAGTTCTTC
TRBV7-7	.	TRBJ2-1	13	.	CASSLAWGDKQFF	TGTGCTAGCAGCTTAGCGTGGGGGGACAAGCAGTTCTTC
TRBV5-1	.	TRBJ2-7	16	.	CASAPPGASGSYEQYF	TGCGCCAGCGCCCCCCCGGGGGCTAGCGGTTCCTACGAGCAGTACTTC
TRBV7-2	.	TRBJ2-7	13	.	CASSLRDSLEQYF	TGTGCCAGCAGCTTACGGGACTCCCTAGAGCAGTACTTC
TRBV7-2	.	TRBJ1-1	15	.	CASSSQGEGGTEAFF	TGTGCCAGCAGCTCACAGGGAGAGGGGGGCACTGAAGCTTTCTTT
TRBV5-1	.	TRBJ2-2	15	TRBD1	CASSLGDREAGELFF	TGCGCCAGCAGCTTAGGGGACAGGGAGGCCGGGGAGCTGTTTTTT
TRBV19	many	TRBJ2-7	17	TRBD2	CARPPGLAGGTYYEQYF	TGTGCCAGACCTCCGGGACTAGCTGGGGGGACCTACTACGAGCAGTACTTC
TRBV15	.	TRBJ2-2	16	.	CATSRAQGPNTGELFF	TGTGCCACCAGCAGAGCACAGGGACCGAACACCGGGGAGCTGTTTTTT
TRBV5-1	.	TRBJ2-7	16	.	CASSGPPGTLEAEQYF	TGCGCCAGCAGCGGCCCCCCCGGGACCCTCGAGGCCGAGCAGTACTTC
TRBV25-1	few	TRBJ2-3	15	.	CASSESRGTTDTQYF	TGTGCCAGCAGTGAATCACGGGGGACTACAGATACGCAGTATTTT
TRBV5-1	.	TRBJ2-1	14	.	CASSLAQGRDEQFF	TGCGCCAGCAGCTTGGCTCAGGGGAGGGATGAGCAGTTCTTC
TRBV6-1	few	TRBJ2-3	13	.	CASTPVGTDTQYF	TGTGCCAGCACCCCGGTCGGCACAGATACGCAGTATTTT
TRBV9	.	TRBJ2-1	15	TRBD2	CASSPTSGANGEQFF	TGTGCCAGCAGCCCGACTAGCGGGGCAAACGGTGAGCAGTTCTTC
TRBV6-5	.	TRBJ1-2	13	.	CASSFTFDYGYTF	TGTGCCAGCAGTTTCACCTTCGACTATGGCTACACCTTC
TRBV7-8	.	TRBJ2-3	17	.	CASSFGPVGDSTDTQYF	TGTGCCAGCAGCTTCGGACCGGTGGGGGACAGCACAGATACGCAGTATTTT
TRBV6-6	many	TRBJ1-1	15	.	CASSLSFLGNTEAFF	TGTGCCAGCAGCTTAAGCTTTTTGGGGAACACTGAAGCTTTCTTT
TRBV27	once	TRBJ2-2	14	TRBD1	CASSSNRGHGELFF	TGTGCCAGCAGTTCCAACAGGGGGCACGGGGAGCTGTTTTTT